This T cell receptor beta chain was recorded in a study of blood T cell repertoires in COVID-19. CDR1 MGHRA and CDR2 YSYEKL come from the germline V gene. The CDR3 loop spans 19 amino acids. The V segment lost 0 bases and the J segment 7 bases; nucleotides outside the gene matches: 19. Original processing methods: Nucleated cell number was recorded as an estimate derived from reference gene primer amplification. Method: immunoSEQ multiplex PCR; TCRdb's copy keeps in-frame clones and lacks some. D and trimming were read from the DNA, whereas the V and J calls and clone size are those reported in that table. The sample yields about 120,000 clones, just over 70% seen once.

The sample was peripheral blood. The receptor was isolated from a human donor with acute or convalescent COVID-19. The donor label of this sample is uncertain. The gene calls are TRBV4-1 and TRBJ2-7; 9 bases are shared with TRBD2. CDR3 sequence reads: CASSQDSSGGKWVLGEQYF. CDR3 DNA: TGCGCCAGCAGCCAAGATTCGAGCGGGGGGAAGTGGGTGCTAGGTGAGCAGTACTTC.